Below, 22 T cell receptor beta chains from the same sample are listed, as sequenced in a study of human T cells and chemical hapten exposure. TCRdb re-derived calls from the RACE reads in MiXCR, one entry per CDR3 protein. The top ten hold 2% to 3% of the sample, which has roughly 380,000 distinct CDR3 sequences, less than 6.5% seen once. Documented time point: pre-sensitization, week 0. Specified treatment: therapeutic diphenylcyclopropenone sensitization with weekly scalp DPC. Source: whole blood, taken in connection with sensitization to the hapten diphenylcyclopropenone (DPC). The receptor source for this set is a woman aged 45 to 65 with alopecia areata. Some clones in this sample may be carry-over from other donors' samples.

The chain couples TRBV5-1 to TRBJ1-1; D unclear. V lost 3 bases and J lost 5, with 11 bases in between. The V gene's germline CDR1 is SGHRS and CDR2 YFSETQ. This CDR3 spans 13 amino acids. The CDR3 reads CASSSDLRTEAFF. The CDR3 region has the DNA TGCGCCAGCAGCTCTGACCTACGGACTGAAGCTTTCTTT.

This clonotype was counted ten times or more. The chain employs TRBV4-3 and TRBJ2-1; D is unresolved. Trimming removed 0 bases from V and 3 bases from J, with 12 bases in between. This CDR3 is built from 16 residues. Germline V gene data show CDR1 as LGHNA and CDR2 as YSLEER. The CDR3 spells CASSQEGSPNYNEQFF. In nucleotides, the CDR3 is TGCGCCAGCAGCCAAGAGGGCAGCCCCAACTACAATGAGCAGTTCTTC.

Only a few counts were recorded for this clonotype. The V call is TRBV6-1, the J call TRBJ1-4; the D gene is possibly TRBD1 (5 bases). The CDR3 contains 14 residues. The V gene's germline CDR1 is MNHNS and CDR2 SASEGT. The V end lost 6 bases, the J end lost 7 bases, and 15 bases lay between the germline ends. The CDR3 bases are TGTGCCAGCAGGGGGAACTGGGACGGTGAAAAACTGTTTTTT. The encoded protein is CASRGNWDGEKLFF.

This sequence joins TRBV3-1 and TRBJ1-1; 9 bases agree with TRBD1. The CDR3 runs to 15 residues. Per the germline V gene, CDR1 is LGHDT and CDR2 is YNNKEL (reference sequence). V lost 3 bases, J lost 4 bases, and 6 bases stayed unmatched. CDR3 DNA sequence: TGTGCCAGCAGCCAGCGGACAGGGGCGAGCACTGAAGCTTTCTTT. It specifies CASSQRTGASTEAFF.

The chain joins TRBV4-3 to TRBJ2-6; D ambiguous. The CDR3 totals 19 residues. Trimming cost V 1 base and J 0 bases, with 16 bases left between them. Germline loops: CDR1 LGHNA, CDR2 YSLEER. The CDR3 DNA is TGCGCCAGCAGCCAAGCCCCCCCCGGTCCGGGCTCTGGGGCCAACGTCCTGACTTTC. Its protein is CASSQAPPGPGSGANVLTF.

The rearrangement joins TRBV2 to TRBJ1-2, with TRBD1 matching 8 bases. J lost 7 bases, V lost 4 bases, and 5 bases had no gene match. The length of the CDR3 is 13 residues. The germline gives CDR1 SNHLY, CDR2 FYNNEI. As DNA, the CDR3 is TGTGCCAGCAGTGGACAGGGGAGGATTGGCTACACCTTC. This sequence encodes CASSGQGRIGYTF.

This clonotype was observed a handful of times. The chain has TRBV3-1 and TRBJ1-1; D call uncertain. Germline V gene data show CDR1 as LGHDT and CDR2 as YNNKEL (reference sequence). Trimming cost V 3 bases and J 3 bases, with 8 bases left between them. The CDR3 consists of 13 residues. The CDR3 spells CASSHGTYTEAFF. The DNA for the CDR3 is TGTGCCAGCAGCCACGGAACATACACTGAAGCTTTCTTT. Full variable domain (outside the CDR3, taken from reference TRBV3-1 and TRBJ1-1): DTAVSQTPKYLVTQMGNDKSIKCEQNLGHDTMYWYKQDSKKFLKIMFSYNNKELIINETVPNRFSPKSPDKAHLNLHINSLELGDSAVYFCASSHGTYTEAFFGQGTRLTVV.

There are many counts of this clonotype. The V call is TRBV5-1, the J call TRBJ1-1, with no clear D. V was trimmed by 0 bases and J by 4 bases, leaving 7 bases between them. Germline values: CDR1 SGHRS, CDR2 YFSETQ. CDR3 length equals 13 residues. The CDR3 DNA reads TGCGCCAGCAGCTTGGAGGCAGCCACTGAAGCTTTCTTT. Translation: CASSLEAATEAFF.

The chain is built from TRBV20-1 and TRBJ1-1; the D gene is possibly TRBD1 (5 bases). Per germline, CDR1 DFQATT and CDR2 SNEGSKA (reference sequence). V gave up 1 base and J gave up 11 bases, with 11 bases separating them. The CDR3 contains 11 residues. The CDR3 DNA is TGCAGTGCTAGAGGGGAGGGGATGGCTTTCTTT. Residues: CSARGEGMAFF.

The chain recombines TRBV30 with TRBJ1-1; possible D gene TRBD1, 5 bases. Trimming pared 4 bases from V and 7 bases from J, leaving 10 bases between. CDR1 is GTSNPN, CDR2 SVGIG, per germline (reference sequence). The CDR3 is 11 residues long. The CDR3 loop is CAWMRGFEAFF. CDR3 sequence (DNA): TGTGCCTGGATGAGGGGATTTGAAGCTTTCTTT.

This clonotype was found a few times. The V gene is TRBV2, the J gene TRBJ2-7; D could derive from TRBD1 or TRBD2 (5 bases each). There are 13 residues in the CDR3. Germline CDR1 SNHLY, CDR2 FYNNEI. Trimming took 5 bases from V and 9 from J, leaving 17 bases between them. This CDR3 is CASSSGTPLGQYF. The CDR3, as DNA: TGTGCCAGCAGTTCCGGGACCCCCCTTGGGCAGTACTTC.

The chain couples TRBV29-1 to TRBJ2-7, with D perhaps TRBD2 (5 bases). The CDR3 loop spans 12 amino acids. V gave up 6 bases and J gave up 0 bases, with 9 bases separating them. The germline CDR1 and CDR2 sequences are SQVTM and ANQGSEA. For the CDR3, the DNA is TGCAGCGTGAGAGGGAGCTCCTACGAGCAGTACTTC. Translating it yields CSVRGSSYEQYF.

The chain carries TRBV4-2 and TRBJ1-2; no clear D. Deletions cut 0 bases from V and 7 bases from J, with 12 bases between. CDR1 and CDR2 from the germline V gene are LGHNA and YNFKEQ. The CDR3 loop spans 14 amino acids. The CDR3 protein is CASSQDKDRFGYTF. For the CDR3, the DNA is TGTGCCAGCAGCCAAGATAAGGATCGGTTTGGCTACACCTTC.

This clonotype was counted only a few times. This rearrangement joins TRBV18 to TRBJ2-3, with TRBD1 as a possible D gene (6 bases). Per the germline V gene, CDR1 is KGHSH and CDR2 is LQKENI. V gave up 3 bases and J gave up 3 bases, with 22 bases separating them. The CDR3 runs 18 residues. CDR3 nucleotide sequence: TGTGCCAGCTCACCGGAAAATCTCCTTCCCGGGACAACAGATACGCAGTATTTT. It encodes CASSPENLLPGTTDTQYF.

As to this clonotype: A much larger clone differs from this one at a single base, so this may be a read error. The rearrangement links TRBV29-1 to TRBJ2-1; weak D call: TRBD2 (5 bases). The CDR3 covers 14 residues. CDR1 and CDR2 from the germline V gene are SQVTM and ANQGSEA. The V end lost 1 base, the J end lost 8 bases, and 15 bases lay between the germline ends. The CDR3 reads CSVEALLLLDEQFF. CDR3 DNA: TGCAGCGTTGAAGCCCTACTCCTACTAGATGAGCAGTTCTTC.

This clonotype was counted many times. The V and J genes are TRBV3-1 and TRBJ1-2; tentative D call: TRBD1 (5 bases). This CDR3 comprises 13 residues. Trimming pared 2 bases from V and 4 bases from J, leaving 8 bases between. Germline-derived CDR1 and CDR2 are LGHDT and YNNKEL (reference sequence). The CDR3 region has the DNA TGTGCCAGCAGCCAAAACCAGGGCTATGGCTACACCTTC. Protein: CASSQNQGYGYTF.

Comment on this clonotype: Since a much larger clone is just one base distant, this may be a read error. The chain uses TRBV5-1 and TRBJ2-3; 9 nucleotides align to TRBD2. The germline V gene encodes CDR1 SGHRS and CDR2 YFSETQ. The length of the CDR3 is 16 residues. The CDR3 loop is CASGLVAGGPRDTQYF. The CDR3 DNA sequence: TGCGCCAGCGGCTTGGTGGCGGGGGGGCCGAGGGATACGCAGTATTTT.

This clonotype was seen repeatedly, ten times or more. V is TRBV9 and J is TRBJ2-1, with D hard to call. Trimming shortened V by 4 bases and J by 0 bases, and 8 bases separated the two germline ends. The CDR3 spans 14 residues. Looked up from germline, CDR1 is SGDLS and CDR2 is YYNGEE. CDR3 sequence (DNA): TGTGCCAGCAGCATGGGGAACTCCTACAATGAGCAGTTCTTC. It yields the protein CASSMGNSYNEQFF.

This clonotype was recorded at least ten times. The chain couples TRBV3-1 to TRBJ1-5, with D uncertain. In germline, CDR1 is LGHDT, CDR2 YNNKEL (reference sequence). V gave up 8 bases and J gave up 2 bases, with 10 bases separating them. The CDR3 sequence is 13 residues long. DNA of the CDR3: TGTGCCAGCGGAGAGGGAGGCAATCAGCCCCAGCATTTT. This translates into CASGEGGNQPQHF.

In its sample, this clonotype was seen many times. The chain has TRBV18 and TRBJ1-1, with D hard to call. Germline assignment: CDR1 KGHSH and CDR2 LQKENI. Trimming removed 2 bases at V and 4 bases at J, with 11 bases between. The CDR3 consists of 14 residues. The CDR3 protein is CASSPEGMSTEAFF. The DNA for the CDR3 is TGTGCCAGCTCACCAGAGGGCATGAGCACTGAAGCTTTCTTT.

J is TRBJ2-3 and V is TRBV29-1; 7 bases fit TRBD1. Per germline, CDR1 SQVTM and CDR2 ANQGSEA. With 6 bases clipped from V and 0 bases from J, the junction kept 3 bases outside the gene matches. The CDR3 consists of 13 residues. Here the CDR3 DNA reads TGCAGCGTGGGACAGCTTAGCACAGATACGCAGTATTTT. Amino acids: CSVGQLSTDTQYF.

This clonotype came up many times. In nucleotides, the CDR3 is TGCAGTGCTAGGTGGGGTTACAATGAGCAGTTCTTC. It specifies CSARWGYNEQFF. The rearrangement joins TRBV20-1 to TRBJ2-1, with D unclear. Trimming pared 3 bases from V and 4 bases from J, leaving 7 bases between. From germline, CDR1 is DFQATT and CDR2 SNEGSKA (reference sequence). This CDR3 has 12 residues.